This paragraph covers one T cell receptor (beta chain) sequence. Per the authors' pipeline: Reference gene primer amplification yielded estimated nucleated cell counts. TCRdb keeps only in-frame clones here, not all; method: immunoSEQ multiplex PCR. Clone size and V and J calls were adopted from that table, with D and trimming inferred from the DNA. The table has some 57,000 clones, 70% to 90% seen once. The data derive from a study of blood T cell repertoires in COVID-19. Study background: COVID-19 samples from acute and convalescent phases originated in the United States, Italy and Spain. Sample material is recorded as cDNA or gDNA derived from T cells, B-cell-depleted T cells, or PBMCs.

The CDR3 is made up of 15 amino acids. CDR1 is GTSNPN and CDR2 is SVGIG in the germline V gene (reference sequence). V was shortened by 0 bases and J by 0 bases, with 9 bases between the two germline ends. This chain links TRBV30 with TRBJ1-5; D might be TRBD1 (5 bases). This TCR was sampled from a man in his sixties or seventies with acute or convalescent COVID-19. Sample: peripheral blood. The CDR3 DNA is TGTGCCTGGAGTGTACTGACAGCTAGCAATCAGCCCCAGCATTTT. Translation gives CAWSVLTASNQPQHF.